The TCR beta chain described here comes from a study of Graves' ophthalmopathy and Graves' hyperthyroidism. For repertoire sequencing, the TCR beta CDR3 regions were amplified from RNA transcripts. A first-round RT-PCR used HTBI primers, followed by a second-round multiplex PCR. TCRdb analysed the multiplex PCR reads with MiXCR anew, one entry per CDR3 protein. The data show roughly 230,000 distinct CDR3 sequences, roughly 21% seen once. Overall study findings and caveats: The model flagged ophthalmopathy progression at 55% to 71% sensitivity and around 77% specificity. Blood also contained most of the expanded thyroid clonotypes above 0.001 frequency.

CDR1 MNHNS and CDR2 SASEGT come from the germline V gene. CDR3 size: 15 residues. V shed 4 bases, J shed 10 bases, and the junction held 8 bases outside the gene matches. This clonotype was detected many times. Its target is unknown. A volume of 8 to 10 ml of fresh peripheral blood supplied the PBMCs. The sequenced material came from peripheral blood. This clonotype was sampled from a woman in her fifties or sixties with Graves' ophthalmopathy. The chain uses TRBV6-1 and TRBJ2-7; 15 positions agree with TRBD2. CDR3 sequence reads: CASSGGTSGRISQYF. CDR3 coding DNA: TGTGCCAGCAGTGGAGGGACTAGCGGGAGGATTAGCCAGTACTTC.